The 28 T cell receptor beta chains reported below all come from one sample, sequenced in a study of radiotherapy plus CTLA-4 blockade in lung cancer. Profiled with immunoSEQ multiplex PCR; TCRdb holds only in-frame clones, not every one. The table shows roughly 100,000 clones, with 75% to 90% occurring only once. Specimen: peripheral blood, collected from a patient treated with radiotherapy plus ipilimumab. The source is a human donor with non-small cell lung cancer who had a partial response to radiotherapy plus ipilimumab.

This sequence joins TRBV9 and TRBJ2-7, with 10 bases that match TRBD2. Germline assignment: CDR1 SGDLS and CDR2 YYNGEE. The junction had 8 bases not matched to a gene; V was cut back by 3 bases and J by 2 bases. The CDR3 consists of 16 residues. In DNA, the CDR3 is TGTGCCAGCAGCGCCAAGCGGACTAGCGGAACCTACGAGCAGTACTTC. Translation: CASSAKRTSGTYEQYF.

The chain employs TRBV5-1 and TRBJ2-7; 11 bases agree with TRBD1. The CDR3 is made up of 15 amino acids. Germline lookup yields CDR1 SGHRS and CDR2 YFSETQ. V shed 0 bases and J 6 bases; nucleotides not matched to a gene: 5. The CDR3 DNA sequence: TGCGCCAGCAGCTTGGCTGGACAGGGGGCGATCGAGCAGTACTTC. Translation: CASSLAGQGAIEQYF.

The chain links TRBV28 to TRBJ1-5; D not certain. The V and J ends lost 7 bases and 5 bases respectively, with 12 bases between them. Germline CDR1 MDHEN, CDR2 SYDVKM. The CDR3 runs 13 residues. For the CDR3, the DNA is TGTGCCAGCAATACGATCGAGGATCAGCCCCAGCATTTT. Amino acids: CASNTIEDQPQHF. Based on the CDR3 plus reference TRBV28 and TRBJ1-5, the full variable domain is DVKVTQSSRYLVKRTGEKVFLECVQDMDHENMFWYRQDPGLGLRLIYFSYDVKMKEKGDIPEGYSVSREKKERFSLILESASTNQTSMYLCASNTIEDQPQHFGDGTRLSIL.

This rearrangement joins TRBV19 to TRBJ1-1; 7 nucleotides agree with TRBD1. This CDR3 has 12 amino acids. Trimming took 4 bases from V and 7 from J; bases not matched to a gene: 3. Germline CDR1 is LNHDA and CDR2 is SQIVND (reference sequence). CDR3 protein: CASSTWTGEAFF. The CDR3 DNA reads TGTGCCAGTAGTACCTGGACAGGTGAAGCTTTCTTT.

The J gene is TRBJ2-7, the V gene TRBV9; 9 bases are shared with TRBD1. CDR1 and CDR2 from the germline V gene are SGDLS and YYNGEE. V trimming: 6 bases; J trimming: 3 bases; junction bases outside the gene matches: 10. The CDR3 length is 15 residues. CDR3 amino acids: CASTAEDRGFYEQYF. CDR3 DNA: TGTGCCAGCACGGCGGAGGACAGGGGTTTCTACGAGCAGTACTTC.

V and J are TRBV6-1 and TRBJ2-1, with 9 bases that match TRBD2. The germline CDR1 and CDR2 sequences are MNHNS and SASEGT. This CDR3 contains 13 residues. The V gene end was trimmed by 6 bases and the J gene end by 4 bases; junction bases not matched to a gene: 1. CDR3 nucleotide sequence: TGTGCCAGCAGGACTAGCGGTTACAATGAGCAGTTCTTC. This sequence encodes CASRTSGYNEQFF.

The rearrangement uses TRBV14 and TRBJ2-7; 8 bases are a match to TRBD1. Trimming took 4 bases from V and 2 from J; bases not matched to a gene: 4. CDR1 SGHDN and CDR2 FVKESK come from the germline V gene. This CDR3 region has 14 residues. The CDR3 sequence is CASSPRTGTYEQYF. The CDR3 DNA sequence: TGTGCCAGCAGCCCGCGGACAGGGACCTACGAGCAGTACTTC.

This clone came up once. CDR3 in amino acids: CASRESGSRETQYF. The CDR3 DNA is TGTGCCAGTAGAGAGAGCGGGAGTAGGGAGACCCAGTACTTC. V usage is TRBV19 and J usage is TRBJ2-5; 8 bases line up with TRBD2. Germline assignment: CDR1 LNHDA and CDR2 SQIVND (reference sequence). J gave up 5 bases and V 6 bases, and 8 bases lay outside the gene matches. The CDR3 is 14 amino acids.

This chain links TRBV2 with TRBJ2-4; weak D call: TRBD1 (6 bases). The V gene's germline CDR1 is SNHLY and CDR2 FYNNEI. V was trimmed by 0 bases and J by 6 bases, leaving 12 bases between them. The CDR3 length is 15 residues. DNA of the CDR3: TGTGCCAGCAGTGAAGCCCGGGACACCGGAAACATTCAGTACTTC. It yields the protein CASSEARDTGNIQYF. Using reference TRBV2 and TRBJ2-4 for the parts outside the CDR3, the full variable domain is EPEVTQTPSHQVTQMGQEVILRCVPISNHLYFYWYRQILGQKVEFLVSFYNNEISEKSEIFDDQFSVERPDGSNFTLKIRSTKLEDSAMYFCASSEARDTGNIQYFGAGTRLSVL.

Written as DNA, the CDR3 is TGTGCCAGCAGCTTAGCAAACCCAGGGGGCAGAGGTGAGCAGTTCTTC. Its protein is CASSLANPGGRGEQFF. The chain links TRBV7-3 to TRBJ2-1; the match to TRBD1 covers 8 bases. Losses at the gene ends were 2 bases for V and 9 bases for J; bases not matched to a gene: 12. This CDR3 has 16 residues. Germline values: CDR1 SGHTA, CDR2 FQGTGA.

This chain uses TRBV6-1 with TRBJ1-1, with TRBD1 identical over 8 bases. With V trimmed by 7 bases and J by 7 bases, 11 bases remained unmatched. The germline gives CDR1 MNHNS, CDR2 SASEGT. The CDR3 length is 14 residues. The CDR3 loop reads CASTIGQGKFEAFF. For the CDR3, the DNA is TGTGCCAGCACCATAGGACAGGGAAAGTTTGAAGCTTTCTTT.

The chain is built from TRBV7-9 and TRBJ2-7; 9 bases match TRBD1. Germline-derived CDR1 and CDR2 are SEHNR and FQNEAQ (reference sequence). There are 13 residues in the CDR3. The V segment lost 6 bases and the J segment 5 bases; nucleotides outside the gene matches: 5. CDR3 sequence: CASRLGTGNEQYF. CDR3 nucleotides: TGTGCCAGCAGGTTGGGGACAGGGAACGAGCAGTACTTC.

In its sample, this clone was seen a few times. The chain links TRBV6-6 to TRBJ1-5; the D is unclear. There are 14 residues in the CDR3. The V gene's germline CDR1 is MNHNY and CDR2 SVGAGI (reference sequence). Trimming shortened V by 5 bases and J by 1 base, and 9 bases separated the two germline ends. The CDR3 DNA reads TGTGCCAGCAGTCTCAACAGAAGCAATCAGCCCCAGCATTTT. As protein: CASSLNRSNQPQHF.

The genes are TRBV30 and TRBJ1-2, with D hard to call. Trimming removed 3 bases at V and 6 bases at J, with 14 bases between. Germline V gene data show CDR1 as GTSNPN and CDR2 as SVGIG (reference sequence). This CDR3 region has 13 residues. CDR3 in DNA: TGTGCCTGGAGCATAGCAACCGGGAATGGCTACACCTTC. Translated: CAWSIATGNGYTF.

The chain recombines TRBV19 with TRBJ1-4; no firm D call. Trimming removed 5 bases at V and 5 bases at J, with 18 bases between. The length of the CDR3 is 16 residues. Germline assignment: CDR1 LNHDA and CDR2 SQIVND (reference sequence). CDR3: CASSLLAGRSNEKLFF. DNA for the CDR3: TGTGCCAGTAGTCTCCTGGCGGGGAGAAGCAATGAAAAACTGTTTTTT. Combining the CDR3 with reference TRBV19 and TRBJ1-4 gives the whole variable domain DGGITQSPKYLFRKEGQNVTLSCEQNLNHDAMYWYRQDPGQGLRLIYYSQIVNDFQKGDIAEGYSVSREKKESFPLTVTSAQKNPTAFYLCASSLLAGRSNEKLFFGSGTQLSVL.

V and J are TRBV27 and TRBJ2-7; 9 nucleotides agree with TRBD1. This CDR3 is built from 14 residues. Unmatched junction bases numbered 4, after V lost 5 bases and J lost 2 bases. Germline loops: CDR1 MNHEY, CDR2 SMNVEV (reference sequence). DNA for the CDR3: TGTGCCAGCAGTGCACGGACAGGGGCCTACGAGCAGTACTTC. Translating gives CASSARTGAYEQYF.

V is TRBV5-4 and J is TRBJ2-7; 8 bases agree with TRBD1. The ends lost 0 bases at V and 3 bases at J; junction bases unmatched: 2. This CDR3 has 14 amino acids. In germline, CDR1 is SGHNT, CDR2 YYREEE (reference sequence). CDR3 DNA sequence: TGTGCCAGCAGCTTGGGACAGGGGAACTACGAGCAGTACTTC. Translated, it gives CASSLGQGNYEQYF.

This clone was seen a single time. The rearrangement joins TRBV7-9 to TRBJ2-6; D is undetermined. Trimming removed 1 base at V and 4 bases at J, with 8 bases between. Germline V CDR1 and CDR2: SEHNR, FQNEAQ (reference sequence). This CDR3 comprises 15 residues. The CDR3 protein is CASSLGAHGANVLTF. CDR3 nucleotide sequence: TGTGCCAGCAGCTTAGGAGCGCACGGGGCCAACGTCCTGACTTTC.

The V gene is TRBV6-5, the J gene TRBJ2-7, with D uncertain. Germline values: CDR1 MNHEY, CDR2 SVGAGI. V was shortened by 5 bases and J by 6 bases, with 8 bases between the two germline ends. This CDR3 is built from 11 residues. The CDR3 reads CASSVAREQYF. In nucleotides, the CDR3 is TGTGCCAGCAGTGTAGCACGCGAGCAGTACTTC.

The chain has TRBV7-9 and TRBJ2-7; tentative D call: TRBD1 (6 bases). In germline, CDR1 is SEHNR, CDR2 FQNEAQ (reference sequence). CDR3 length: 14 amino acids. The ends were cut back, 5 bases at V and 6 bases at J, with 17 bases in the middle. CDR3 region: CASSPGHPYVEQYF. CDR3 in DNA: TGTGCCAGCAGCCCGGGACATCCTTACGTCGAGCAGTACTTC.

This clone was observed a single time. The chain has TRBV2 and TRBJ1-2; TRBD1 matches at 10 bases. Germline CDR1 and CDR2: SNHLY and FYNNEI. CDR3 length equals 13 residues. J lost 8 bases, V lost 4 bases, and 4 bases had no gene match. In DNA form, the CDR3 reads TGTGCCAGCAGTGGACAGGGGGCGGGAGGCTACACCTTC. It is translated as CASSGQGAGGYTF. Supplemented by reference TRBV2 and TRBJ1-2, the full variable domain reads EPEVTQTPSHQVTQMGQEVILRCVPISNHLYFYWYRQILGQKVEFLVSFYNNEISEKSEIFDDQFSVERPDGSNFTLKIRSTKLEDSAMYFCASSGQGAGGYTFGSGTRLTVV.

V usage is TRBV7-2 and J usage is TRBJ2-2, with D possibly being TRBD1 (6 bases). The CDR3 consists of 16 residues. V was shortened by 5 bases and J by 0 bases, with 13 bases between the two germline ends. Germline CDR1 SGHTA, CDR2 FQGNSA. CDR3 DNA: TGTGCCAGCAGCCCTGGGGGACAAACGAACACCGGGGAGCTGTTTTTT. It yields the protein CASSPGGQTNTGELFF. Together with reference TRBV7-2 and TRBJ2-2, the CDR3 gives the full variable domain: GAGVSQSPSNKVTEKGKDVELRCDPISGHTALYWYRQSLGQGLEFLIYFQGNSAPDKSGLPSDRFSAERTGGSVSTLTIQRTQQEDSAVYLCASSPGGQTNTGELFFGEGSRLTVL.

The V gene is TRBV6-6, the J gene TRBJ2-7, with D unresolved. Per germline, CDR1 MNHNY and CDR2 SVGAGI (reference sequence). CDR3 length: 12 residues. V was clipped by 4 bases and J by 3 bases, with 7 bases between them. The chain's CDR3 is CASSSRFYEQYF. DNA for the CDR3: TGTGCCAGCAGTTCACGGTTCTACGAGCAGTACTTC.

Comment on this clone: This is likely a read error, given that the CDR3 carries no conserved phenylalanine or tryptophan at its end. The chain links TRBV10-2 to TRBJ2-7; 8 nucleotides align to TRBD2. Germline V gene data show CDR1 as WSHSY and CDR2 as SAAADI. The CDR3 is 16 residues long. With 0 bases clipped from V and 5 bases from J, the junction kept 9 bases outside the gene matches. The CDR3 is CASSESPGLVRHEQYL. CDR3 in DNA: TGCGCCAGCAGTGAGTCACCGGGACTAGTTAGGCACGAGCAGTACCTC.

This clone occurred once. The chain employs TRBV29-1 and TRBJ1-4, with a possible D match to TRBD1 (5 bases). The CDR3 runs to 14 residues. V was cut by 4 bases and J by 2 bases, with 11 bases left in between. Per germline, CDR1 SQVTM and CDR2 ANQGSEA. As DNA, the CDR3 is TGCAGCGTTGGGCAGGGCAGCACTAATGAAAAACTGTTTTTT. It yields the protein CSVGQGSTNEKLFF.

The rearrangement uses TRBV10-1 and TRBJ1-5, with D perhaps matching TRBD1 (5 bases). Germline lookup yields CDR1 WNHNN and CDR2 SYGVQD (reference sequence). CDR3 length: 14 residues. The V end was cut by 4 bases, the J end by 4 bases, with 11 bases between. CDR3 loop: CASSAGGGNQPQHF. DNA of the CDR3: TGCGCCAGCAGTGCCGGGGGGGGGAATCAGCCCCAGCATTTT.

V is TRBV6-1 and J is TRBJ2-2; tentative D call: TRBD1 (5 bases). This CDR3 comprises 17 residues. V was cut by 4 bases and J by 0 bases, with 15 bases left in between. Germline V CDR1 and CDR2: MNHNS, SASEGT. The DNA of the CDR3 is TGTGCCAGCAGTGGGGGCCCACACGACACGAACACCGGGGAGCTGTTTTTT. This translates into CASSGGPHDTNTGELFF.

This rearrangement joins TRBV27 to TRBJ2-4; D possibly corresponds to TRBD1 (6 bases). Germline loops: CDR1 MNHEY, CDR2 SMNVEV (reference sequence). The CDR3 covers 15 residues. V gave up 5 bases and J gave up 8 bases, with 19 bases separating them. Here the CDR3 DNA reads TGTGCCAGCAGTCCCCCAGCAACAGGGTGGTACATTCAGTACTTC. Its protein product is CASSPPATGWYIQYF.